These 26 T cell receptor beta chains were sequenced from one sample in a study of cytotoxic CD8 clonotypes in ibrutinib-treated CLL. The repertoire was sequenced with immunoSEQ multiplex PCR; TCRdb's copy has only in-frame clones and lacks some. The data show 50,000 to 70,000 clones, about 54% seen once. Sequenced material: PBMCs, taken at disease progression, from a patient treated with ibrutinib. All receptors derive from a human donor with chronic lymphocytic leukemia.

The V and J genes are TRBV18 and TRBJ2-2; D is ambiguous. This CDR3 comprises 14 residues. Trimming took off 2 bases at V and 6 bases at J, with 10 bases between the two ends. Germline V gene data show CDR1 as KGHSH and CDR2 as LQKENI. The CDR3 loop is CASSPGFGAGELFF. CDR3 bases: TGTGCCAGCTCACCAGGGTTTGGAGCCGGGGAGCTGTTTTTT.

The J gene is TRBJ2-5, the V gene TRBV5-1; D is tentatively TRBD1 or TRBD2 (5 bases each). The V and J ends lost 5 bases and 4 bases respectively, with 18 bases between them. Germline-derived CDR1 and CDR2 are SGHRS and YFSETQ. The CDR3 is 15 amino acids. CDR3 nucleotide sequence: TGCGCCAGCAGGGGGGATGGGCGAGCGGTAGAGACCCAGTACTTC. This codes for CASRGDGRAVETQYF.

This clone was picked up a small number of times. The genes are TRBV6-1 and TRBJ1-2; no definite D call. Germline V gene lookup returns CDR1 MNHNS and CDR2 SASEGT. The CDR3 is made up of 12 amino acids. Trimming pared 1 base from V and 8 bases from J, leaving 8 bases between. The CDR3 is CASSEGSWGYTF. Written as DNA, the CDR3 is TGTGCCAGCAGTGAAGGGTCTTGGGGCTACACCTTC.

Here the CDR3 DNA reads TGTGCCAGCAGCCCCGCCCGAAGTTTTGGGGAGACCCAGTACTTC. It yields the protein CASSPARSFGETQYF. The genes are TRBV11-2 and TRBJ2-5, with D unclear. The CDR3 is 15 amino acids. V gave up 5 bases and J gave up 5 bases, with 18 bases separating them. Germline loops: CDR1 SGHAT, CDR2 FQNNGV.

V usage is TRBV5-1 and J usage is TRBJ2-7; 8 bases line up with TRBD2. Germline loops: CDR1 SGHRS, CDR2 YFSETQ. The junction had 12 bases not matched to a gene; V was cut back by 1 base and J by 0 bases. This CDR3 has 18 residues. CDR3 coding DNA: TGCGCCAGCAGCTTGAAGACATTAGGCGGGGGGTACTCCTACGAGCAGTACTTC. Translating it yields CASSLKTLGGGYSYEQYF.

The chain links TRBV5-1 to TRBJ2-2; unclear D gene. The CDR3 has 14 residues. The V gene lost 7 bases and the J gene lost 0 bases, with 10 bases spanning the gap. Germline assignment: CDR1 SGHRS and CDR2 YFSETQ. This chain's CDR3 is CASGPESNTGELFF. As DNA, the CDR3 is TGCGCCAGCGGGCCGGAATCGAACACCGGGGAGCTGTTTTTT.

The rearrangement joins TRBV6-1 to TRBJ2-7; TRBD2 matches 13 bases. With V trimmed by 4 bases and J by 3 bases, 6 bases remained unmatched. The germline CDR1 and CDR2 sequences are MNHNS and SASEGT. The CDR3 covers 16 residues. CDR3 nucleotides: TGTGCCAGCAGTGTAACGGGACTAGCGGGGATCTACGAGCAGTACTTC. Its translation is CASSVTGLAGIYEQYF.

The rearrangement uses TRBV10-3 and TRBJ2-4; 7 bases line up with TRBD1. This CDR3 spans 12 amino acids. The ends lost 10 bases at V and 1 base at J; junction bases unmatched: 1. In germline, CDR1 is ENHRY, CDR2 SYGVKD. The CDR3 DNA reads TGTGCCACGGGACAGGCCAAAAACATTCAGTACTTC. It translates to CATGQAKNIQYF.

The V gene is TRBV4-2, the J gene TRBJ1-2; 11 bases line up with TRBD1. Trimming cost V 1 base and J 7 bases; bases outside gene matches: 5. The CDR3 consists of 15 residues. Germline CDR1 LGHNA, CDR2 YNFKEQ. The CDR3 coding sequence is TGTGCCAGCAGCCAAGTAGGGACAGGGGGTAGTGGCTACACCTTC. Translating it yields CASSQVGTGGSGYTF.

This clone is a singleton in its sample. The chain links TRBV10-3 to TRBJ1-1, with D maybe TRBD1 (5 bases). The CDR3 is 18 residues long. Deletions cut 0 bases from V and 4 bases from J, with 21 bases between. The germline V gene has CDR1 ENHRY and CDR2 SYGVKD. The CDR3 bases are TGTGCCATCAGTGAGTCCTATTTCCAGGCAGGGCAATTCACTGAAGCTTTCTTT. This encodes CAISESYFQAGQFTEAFF.

The CDR3 DNA is TGTGCCAGCAGCTTCCGGACTGAGTACACTGAAGCTTTCTTT. Translated, it gives CASSFRTEYTEAFF. This chain connects TRBV5-6 to TRBJ1-1; D remains ambiguous. V shed 2 bases and J shed 3 bases, with 11 bases lying between them. This CDR3 spans 14 amino acids. Germline V gene sequence: CDR1 SGHDT, CDR2 YYEEEE.

The chain couples TRBV29-1 to TRBJ1-2, with 8 bases aligning to TRBD1. Germline V gene data show CDR1 as SQVTM and CDR2 as ANQGSEA. V shed 7 bases and J 6 bases; nucleotides not matched to a gene: 16. The CDR3 spans 15 residues. The CDR3 sequence: CSATDLGQGRHGYTF. CDR3 DNA: TGCAGCGCAACCGACTTAGGACAGGGACGGCATGGCTACACCTTC.

Many counts were recorded for this clone. J is TRBJ1-2 and V is TRBV19; 8 bases fit TRBD1. The V and J ends lost 7 bases and 4 bases, in that order; junction bases with no gene match: 11. This CDR3 has 15 amino acids. Germline loops: CDR1 LNHDA, CDR2 SQIVND (reference sequence). CDR3: CASTPGTGPSYGYTF. DNA of the CDR3: TGTGCCAGTACCCCGGGGACAGGCCCTAGCTATGGCTACACCTTC.

In its sample, this clone was seen many times. V and J are TRBV9 and TRBJ1-6; 7 nucleotides agree with TRBD1. This CDR3 has 17 residues. Germline V CDR1 and CDR2: SGDLS, YYNGEE. J lost 6 bases, V lost 3 bases, and 12 bases had no gene match. As DNA, the CDR3 is TGTGCCAGCAGCGCCCAAAGCCGGGACAGCCCTAATTCACCCCTCCACTTT. Amino acid sequence: CASSAQSRDSPNSPLHF.

The chain links TRBV5-1 to TRBJ2-6; D assignment may be TRBD1 or TRBD2 (5 bases each). V lost 3 bases to trimming and J lost 1 base, with 20 bases between them. The CDR3 totals 19 residues. Germline V lookup: CDR1 SGHRS, CDR2 YFSETQ. CDR3 loop: CASSSLGTEVPSGANVLTF. The CDR3 bases are TGCGCCAGCAGCTCACTTGGGACGGAAGTCCCTTCTGGGGCCAACGTCCTGACTTTC.

The chain links TRBV18 to TRBJ2-5, with a weak D call TRBD1 (6 bases). Germline loops: CDR1 KGHSH, CDR2 LQKENI. Trimming took 3 bases from V and 1 from J, leaving 12 bases between them. This CDR3 is built from 15 residues. This CDR3 reads CASSPLQGPQETQYF. Here the CDR3 DNA reads TGTGCCAGCTCACCTCTACAGGGACCCCAAGAGACCCAGTACTTC.

This chain joins TRBV15 and TRBJ1-4; D not certain. Germline V gene data show CDR1 as LNHNV and CDR2 as YYDKDF (reference sequence). The CDR3 runs to 14 residues. V was clipped by 5 bases and J by 3 bases, with 10 bases between them. CDR3: CATSPRQSNEKLFF. The CDR3 bases are TGTGCCACCAGCCCCCGGCAGTCTAATGAAAAACTGTTTTTT.

In DNA form, the CDR3 reads TGTGCCAGCTCCCTCTCTAGTGACCAAGAGACCCAGTACTTC. This translates into CASSLSSDQETQYF. The V and J genes are TRBV18 and TRBJ2-5; the D is unclear. V shed 6 bases and J shed 0 bases, with 11 bases lying between them. CDR3 length: 14 amino acids. Germline CDR1 and CDR2: KGHSH and LQKENI.

This chain connects TRBV9 to TRBJ1-3, with a weak D call TRBD1 (5 bases). Per germline, CDR1 SGDLS and CDR2 YYNGEE. V lost 0 bases to trimming and J lost 0 bases, with 7 bases between them. This CDR3 comprises 15 residues. CDR3 DNA: TGTGCCAGCAGCGTAGGGGGGTACTCTGGAAACACCATATATTTT. Its translation is CASSVGGYSGNTIYF.

This clone was picked up a small number of times. The gene calls are TRBV5-1 and TRBJ2-7; D is unclear. This CDR3 is built from 14 residues. Germline V gene lookup returns CDR1 SGHRS and CDR2 YFSETQ. Trimming took 0 bases from V and 1 from J, leaving 8 bases between them. CDR3 region: CASSLGTVSYEQYF. The CDR3 bases are TGCGCCAGCAGCTTGGGGACGGTTTCCTACGAGCAGTACTTC.

V gene TRBV2 combines with J gene TRBJ2-1; D unclear. The CDR3 has 12 amino acids. Trimming removed 6 bases from V and 4 bases from J, with 7 bases in between. Germline V lookup: CDR1 SNHLY, CDR2 FYNNEI. As DNA, the CDR3 is TGTGCCAGCAGCACAGATTACAATGAGCAGTTCTTC. As protein: CASSTDYNEQFF.

This clone was seen just once. The chain is built from TRBV18 and TRBJ2-1; 9 bases map to TRBD2. J lost 8 bases, V lost 3 bases, and 5 bases had no gene match. Germline V gene sequence: CDR1 KGHSH, CDR2 LQKENI. CDR3 length equals 14 residues. CDR3 DNA sequence: TGTGCCAGCTCACCTGGGACTAGCAGCGATGAGCAGTTCTTC. Translation gives CASSPGTSSDEQFF.

The chain carries TRBV6-5 and TRBJ2-7; 9 bases fit TRBD1. J gave up 4 bases and V 5 bases, and 6 bases lay outside the gene matches. CDR1 is MNHEY, CDR2 SVGAGI, per germline. This CDR3 spans 14 amino acids. This CDR3 reads CASSETGGMYEQYF. CDR3 nucleotides: TGTGCCAGCAGTGAGACAGGGGGAATGTACGAGCAGTACTTC.

This chain uses TRBV5-8 with TRBJ1-4; a possible D gene is TRBD1 (6 bases). The V and J ends lost 4 bases and 0 bases respectively, with 13 bases between them. The CDR3 totals 16 residues. Germline CDR1 reads SGHTS; CDR2 reads YDEGEE. As DNA, the CDR3 is TGTGCCAGCAGCGAAGGACAGAGTGCAACTAATGAAAAACTGTTTTTT. This translates into CASSEGQSATNEKLFF.

This clone was seen more than once but under ten times. This chain links TRBV5-5 with TRBJ2-1; no reliable D call. CDR3 length: 13 amino acids. The germline CDR1 and CDR2 sequences are SGHKS and YYEKEE (reference sequence). V was clipped by 5 bases and J by 4 bases, with 10 bases between them. The CDR3 protein is CASSTTGYNEQFF. The DNA for the CDR3 is TGTGCCAGCAGTACGACCGGGTACAATGAGCAGTTCTTC.

This clone was detected ten times or more. This chain uses TRBV14 with TRBJ2-1; 8 nucleotides agree with TRBD2. Per the germline V gene, CDR1 is SGHDN and CDR2 is FVKESK. V gave up 2 bases and J gave up 1 base; unmatched junction bases: 4. The CDR3 covers 16 residues. The chain's CDR3 is CASSQRTSRSYNEQFF. In nucleotides, the CDR3 is TGTGCCAGCAGCCAACGGACTAGCCGGTCCTACAATGAGCAGTTCTTC.